This T cell receptor beta chain was identified during a study of T-cell memory formation after mild COVID-19. TCRdb re-called the 5' RACE reads through MiXCR, storing one row per CDR3 protein. This sample has 470,000 or so distinct CDR3 sequences, with 20% found just once. The CDR3 extends over 15 amino acids. Germline CDR1 DFQATT, CDR2 SNEGSKA (reference sequence). This TCR was sampled from an adult woman who had mild COVID-19 (a few samples of this study predate the infection). Cell type and time point are not known. This sequence joins TRBV20-1 and TRBJ1-2; 10 bases align to TRBD1. Sequencing was done on a sample of PBMCs or a T cell subset sorted from them (not recorded which). CDR3 nucleotide sequence: TGCACCCCCCAGGCCAGACAGGGGGCCAACTATGGCTACACCTTC. It is translated as CTPQARQGANYGYTF.